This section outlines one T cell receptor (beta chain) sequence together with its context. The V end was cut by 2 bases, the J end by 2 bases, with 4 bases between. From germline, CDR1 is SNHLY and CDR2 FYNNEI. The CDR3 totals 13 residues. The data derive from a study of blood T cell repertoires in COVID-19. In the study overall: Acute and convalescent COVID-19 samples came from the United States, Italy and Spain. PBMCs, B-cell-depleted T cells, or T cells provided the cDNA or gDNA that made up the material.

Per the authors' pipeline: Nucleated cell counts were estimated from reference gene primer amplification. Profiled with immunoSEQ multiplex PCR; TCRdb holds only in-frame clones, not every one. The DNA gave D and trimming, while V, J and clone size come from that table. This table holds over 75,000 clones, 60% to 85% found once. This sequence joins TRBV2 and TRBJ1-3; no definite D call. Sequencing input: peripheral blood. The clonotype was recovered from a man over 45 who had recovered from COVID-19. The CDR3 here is CASSETAGNTIYF. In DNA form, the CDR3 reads TGTGCCAGCAGTGAAACAGCTGGAAACACCATATATTTT.